The next 10 T cell receptor beta chains were all read from a single sample in a study of T cell clones after liver transplantation. The assay was immunoSEQ multiplex PCR, and TCRdb's table has in-frame clones only and misses some. The repertoire has around 100,000 clones, roughly four fifths of them found once; the top ten carry around 3%. Sequencing used CD4+ T cells from blood, obtained around 44 months after liver transplant. Every receptor here comes from a human patient who received a liver transplant. The T cells may partly be graft donor cells.

This chain uses TRBV2 with TRBJ2-5; 12 nucleotides match TRBD2. V lost 3 bases, J lost 3 bases, and 5 bases stayed unmatched. The germline V gene has CDR1 SNHLY and CDR2 FYNNEI. The CDR3 spans 16 residues. In DNA, the CDR3 is TGTGCCAGCAGTGAGACTAGCGGGGGCCCGAAAGAGACCCAGTACTTC. Translating it yields CASSETSGGPKETQYF.

J is TRBJ2-5 and V is TRBV7-2; D is unresolved. CDR1 and CDR2 (germline): SGHTA, FQGNSA. With 1 base removed from V and 8 bases from J, the gap between germline ends came to 11 bases. The CDR3 loop spans 13 amino acids. The CDR3 protein is CASSLGPSPTQYF. The CDR3 DNA reads TGTGCCAGCAGCTTAGGGCCGAGCCCTACCCAGTACTTC.

The gene calls are TRBV28 and TRBJ1-5; TRBD1 is a possible D gene (5 bases). Per the germline V gene, CDR1 is MDHEN and CDR2 is SYDVKM. This CDR3 is 14 amino acids long. V was pared by 4 bases and J by 5 bases, with 12 bases between. CDR3 sequence (DNA): TGTGCCAGCAGTTCGGAACAGGTCTATCAGCCCCAGCATTTT. Protein sequence: CASSSEQVYQPQHF.

For the CDR3, the DNA is TGTGCCAGCAGCACCACCGGGGAGCTGTTTTTT. Translated, it gives CASSTTGELFF. The V call is TRBV7-3, the J call TRBJ2-2; D unclear. Deletions cut 5 bases from V and 4 bases from J, with 2 bases between. This CDR3 has 11 residues. CDR1 is SGHTA, CDR2 FQGTGA, per germline.

The gene calls are TRBV5-5 and TRBJ2-2; perhaps TRBD1 as D (5 bases). The germline V gene has CDR1 SGHKS and CDR2 YYEKEE (reference sequence). CDR3 size: 13 residues. Between the trimmed V and J ends, which lost 7 bases and 2 bases, there was a span of 9 bases. CDR3 amino acids: CASLGLNTGELFF. The CDR3 nucleotides are TGTGCCAGCCTGGGGCTTAACACCGGGGAGCTGTTTTTT.

This clone has a single count. The rearrangement uses TRBV5-4 and TRBJ1-3, with D tentatively TRBD1 (5 bases). CDR3 length: 15 amino acids. Germline V gives CDR1 SGHNT, CDR2 YYREEE (reference sequence). Trimming cost V 0 bases and J 0 bases, with 7 bases left between them. The CDR3 bases are TGTGCCAGCAGCTTGGGTGGGGGCTCTGGAAACACCATATATTTT. Translating it yields CASSLGGGSGNTIYF.

The J gene is TRBJ1-1, the V gene TRBV6-6; D remains ambiguous. The V gene lost 4 bases and the J gene lost 5 bases, with 5 bases spanning the gap. CDR1 is MNHNY, CDR2 SVGAGI, per germline (reference sequence). The length of the CDR3 is 11 residues. The DNA for the CDR3 is TGTGCCAGCAGTTCAAGTACTGAAGCTTTCTTT. Translated, it gives CASSSSTEAFF.

The chain has TRBV25-1 and TRBJ1-1; the match to TRBD1 covers 9 bases. This CDR3 has 13 amino acids. The trim removed 6 bases at V and 5 bases at J, leaving 4 bases unmatched. The germline CDR1 and CDR2 sequences are MGHDK and SYGVNS. The CDR3 DNA sequence: TGTGCCAGCAGGGGGACAGGGCAAACTGAAGCTTTCTTT. Translated: CASRGTGQTEAFF.

The V call is TRBV7-8, the J call TRBJ2-5; 7 bases agree with TRBD1. Germline CDR1 reads SGHVS; CDR2 reads FQNEAQ. The V and J ends lost 5 bases and 4 bases, in that order; junction bases with no gene match: 13. The CDR3 extends over 16 amino acids. The CDR3 region has the DNA TGTGCCAGCAGCCCTCGTGACAGGGCGAGTGGAGAGACCCAGTACTTC. The encoded protein is CASSPRDRASGETQYF.

The chain combines TRBV30 with TRBJ1-3; TRBD1 is a possible D gene (5 bases). Trimming took 2 bases from V and 8 from J, leaving 22 bases between them. This CDR3 is 16 amino acids long. Looked up from germline, CDR1 is GTSNPN and CDR2 is SVGIG (reference sequence). The CDR3 DNA is TGTGCCTGGAGTCCCACATATCCTACAGGCGGGGACACCATATATTTT. Its protein is CAWSPTYPTGGDTIYF.